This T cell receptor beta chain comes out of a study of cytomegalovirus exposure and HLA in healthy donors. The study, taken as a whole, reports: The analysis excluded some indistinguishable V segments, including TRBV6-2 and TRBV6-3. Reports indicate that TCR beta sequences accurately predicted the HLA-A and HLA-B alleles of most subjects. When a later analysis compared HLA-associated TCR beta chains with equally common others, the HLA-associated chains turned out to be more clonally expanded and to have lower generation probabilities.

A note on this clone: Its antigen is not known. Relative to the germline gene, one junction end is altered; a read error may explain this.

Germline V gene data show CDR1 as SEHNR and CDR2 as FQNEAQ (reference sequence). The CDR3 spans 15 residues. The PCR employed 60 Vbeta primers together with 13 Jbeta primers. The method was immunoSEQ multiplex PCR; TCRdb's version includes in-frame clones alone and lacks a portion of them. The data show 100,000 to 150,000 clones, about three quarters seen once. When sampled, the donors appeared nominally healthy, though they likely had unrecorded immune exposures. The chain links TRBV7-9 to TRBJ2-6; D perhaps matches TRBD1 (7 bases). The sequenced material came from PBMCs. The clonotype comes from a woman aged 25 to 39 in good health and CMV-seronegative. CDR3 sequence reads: CASSLTGTGANGLTF. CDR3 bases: TGTGCCAGCAGCTTGACAGGGACTGGGGCCAACGGCCTGACTTTC.